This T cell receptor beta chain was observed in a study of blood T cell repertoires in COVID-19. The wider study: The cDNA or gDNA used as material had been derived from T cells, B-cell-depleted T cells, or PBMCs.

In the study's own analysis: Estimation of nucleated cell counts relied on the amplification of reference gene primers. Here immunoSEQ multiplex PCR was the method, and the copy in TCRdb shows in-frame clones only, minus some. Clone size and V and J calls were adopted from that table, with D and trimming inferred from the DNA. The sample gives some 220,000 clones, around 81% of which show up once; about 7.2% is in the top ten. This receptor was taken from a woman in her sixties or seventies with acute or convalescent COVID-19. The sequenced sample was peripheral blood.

In nucleotides, the CDR3 is TGCGCCAGCAGCGCGGGTGGCGAGGAGACCCAGTACTTC. This gives the protein CASSAGGEETQYF. The V gene is TRBV5-1, the J gene TRBJ2-5, with a weak D call TRBD2 (5 bases). This CDR3 spans 13 amino acids. Germline values: CDR1 SGHRS, CDR2 YFSETQ. Trimming pared 4 bases from V and 5 bases from J, leaving 12 bases between. The whole variable domain, filled in from reference TRBV5-1 and TRBJ2-5, reads KAGVTQTPRYLIKTRGQQVTLSCSPISGHRSVSWYQQTPGQGLQFLFEYFSETQRNKGNFPGRFSGRQFSNSRSEMNVSTLELGDSALYLCASSAGGEETQYFGPGTRLLVL.